The clone carrying this TCR beta chain appeared a few times. As yet, its antigen is unknown. The data were taken from a study of Graves' ophthalmopathy and Graves' hyperthyroidism. General study results and limits: Progression of ophthalmopathy was predicted by the model with 60% to 71% sensitivity and just under 75% specificity. Most expanded thyroid clonotypes above 0.001 frequency also appeared in blood.

Investigators amplified TCR beta CDR3 regions from RNA transcripts. Second-round multiplex PCR came after a first-round RT-PCR that employed HTBI primers. TCRdb processed the multiplex PCR reads anew with MiXCR; each CDR3 protein has one entry. Altogether some 750,000 distinct CDR3 sequences are present, around 40% being singletons, with the ten largest covering 44%. Moderate-to-severe activity, with CAS ≥3, NOSPECS ≥4 and duration under 3 months, characterized the donors with ophthalmopathy. Patients were left out if they had other autoimmune diseases, uncontrolled infections, pregnancy or lactation. The V gene lost 6 bases and the J gene lost 2 bases, with 10 bases spanning the gap. The CDR3 has 13 residues. Germline CDR1 reads MNHNY; CDR2 reads SVGAGI (reference sequence).

The chain carries TRBV6-6 and TRBJ2-5, with TRBD1 as a possible D gene (6 bases). Sequenced input: peripheral blood. The TCR sequence derives from an adult man with Graves' ophthalmopathy. The CDR3 DNA follows: TGTGCCAGCAGAAACGGACAGCAAGAGACCCAGTACTTC. Its protein product is CASRNGQQETQYF.